The present T cell receptor beta chain was sequenced within a study of vaccination effects on CD4 cells after COVID-19. Study-wide points: There was marked clonal contraction among infection- and vaccine-induced clones late after vaccination.

With 5 bases clipped from V and 8 bases from J, the junction kept 7 bases outside the gene matches. The CDR3 has 13 amino acids. CDR1 is MNHEY and CDR2 is SVGAGI in the germline V gene. In regard to this clone: Its antigen is still unknown.

Sequencing used immunoSEQ multiplex PCR; TCRdb keeps in-frame clones, though not all of them. Counted here are tens of thousands of clones, 75% to 85% occurring once; the ten biggest clones make up 0.95% to 1.5%. Prior to sequencing, the ViraFEST assay stimulated PBMC with viral peptide pools, which expanded the antigen-specific CD4+ T cells. It was after around eleven days of culture that CD4+ T cells were isolated. Each participant was given two doses of one vaccine (BNT162b2 or mRNA-1273). Vaccinees lacked prior SARS-CoV-2 infection and tested negative for nucleocapsid antibodies. The sample here was CD4+ T cells from PBMCs cultured with HCoV-229E spike peptides, taken after COVID-19 vaccination. The clonotype comes from a human donor who received a COVID-19 vaccine. The V gene is TRBV6-5, the J gene TRBJ1-2; TRBD1 agrees at 8 bases. CDR3 nucleotide sequence: TGTGCCAGCAGTCCGGGGACAGGAAGAGGCTACACCTTC. As protein: CASSPGTGRGYTF.